These T cell receptor beta chains were read from a single sample in a study of CD8+CD57+ T cells in acquired aplastic anemia. MiXCR was run by TCRdb on the reads, yielding one entry per CDR3 protein. The repertoire holds 200,000 to 250,000 distinct CDR3 sequences, with around 45% as singletons. The sample was sorted CD4+, CD8+, or CD8+CD57+ T cells (not recorded which) from PBMCs. The origin of the receptors is a human donor with aplastic anemia. The CDR3 runs from the conserved cysteine through the conserved F or W. The D gene is left open where the match is weak. Some rows mark clone size as missing; the rest say once, few, many or name a class of expanded clone.

TRBJ2-7,TRBV10-3,once,TRBD2,CAISTPSGGHEQYF,TGTGCCATATCCACTCCTAGCGGGGGGCACGAGCAGTACTTC
TRBJ1-1,TRBV20-1,.,.,CSARDEAFF,TGCAGTGCTAGGGACGAAGCTTTCTTT
TRBJ1-1,TRBV5-4,few,.,CASSLGGTDEAFF,TGTGCCAGCAGCTTGGGGGGAACAGATGAAGCTTTCTTT
TRBJ1-2,TRBV12-3/TRBV12-4,.,.,CASSLGGQLLYGYTF,TGTGCCAGCAGTTTAGGAGGACAGCTTCTTTATGGCTACACCTTC
TRBJ2-1,TRBV6-4,.,.,CAAGDQNRPYNEQFF,TGTGCCGCGGGTGACCAAAATCGGCCCTACAATGAGCAGTTCTTC
TRBJ1-5,TRBV7-9,.,TRBD1,CASQDPGQGVQPQHF,TGTGCCAGCCAAGATCCCGGACAGGGGGTTCAGCCCCAGCATTTT
TRBJ2-7,TRBV11-3,.,TRBD1,CASSPRDRVSYEQYF,TGTGCCAGCAGCCCACGGGACAGGGTATCCTACGAGCAGTACTTC
TRBJ2-1,TRBV7-9,.,.,CASSSGVGEQFF,TGTGCCAGCAGCTCAGGGGTCGGGGAGCAGTTCTTC
TRBJ2-1,TRBV7-8,.,.,CASSFKVLPYNEQFF,TGTGCCAGCAGCTTTAAGGTCTTACCCTACAATGAGCAGTTCTTC
TRBJ2-7,TRBV5-6,many,.,CASSEGVLSYEQYF,TGTGCCAGCAGCGAGGGGGTCCTGTCCTACGAGCAGTACTTC
TRBJ2-7,TRBV7-2,.,.,CASSSVTPGYEQYF,TGTGCCAGCAGCTCCGTGACCCCGGGCTACGAGCAGTACTTC
TRBJ2-7,TRBV20-1,many,.,CSADGGDEQYF,TGCAGTGCCGATGGAGGCGACGAGCAGTACTTC
TRBJ2-1,TRBV14,.,TRBD2,CASSLYTSGGPPNEQFF,TGTGCCAGCAGCCTTTATACTAGCGGGGGGCCCCCCAATGAGCAGTTCTTC
TRBJ1-1,TRBV2,many,.,CASSVSPGETEAFF,TGTGCCAGCAGCGTGAGTCCAGGAGAGACTGAAGCTTTCTTT
TRBJ2-7,TRBV12-3/TRBV12-4,.,TRBD2,CASSTDLGSGTSGSGPSYEQYF,TGTGCCAGCAGTACAGACCTCGGCTCCGGGACTAGCGGGAGTGGTCCCTCCTACGAGCAGTACTTC
TRBJ1-5,TRBV19,.,.,CASSILVGDSFNQPQHF,TGTGCCAGTAGTATATTAGTGGGAGACAGCTTCAATCAGCCCCAGCATTTT
TRBJ2-1,TRBV2,.,.,CASSFQISNEQFF,TGTGCCAGCAGCTTTCAGATCAGTAATGAGCAGTTCTTC
TRBJ2-3,TRBV15,few,.,CATSRGPGMGTDTQYF,TGTGCCACCAGCAGAGGGCCCGGTATGGGCACAGATACGCAGTATTTT
TRBJ1-1,TRBV7-9,once,.,CASSIGQSSYNEAFF,TGTGCCAGCAGCATTGGACAGAGCTCCTACAATGAAGCTTTCTTT
TRBJ1-3,TRBV2,many,.,CASSDWEYSGNTIYF,TGTGCCAGCAGTGATTGGGAATACTCTGGAAACACCATATATTTT
TRBJ2-1,TRBV29-1,many,TRBD2,CSVEGLAGVNEQFF,TGCAGCGTTGAAGGACTAGCGGGAGTCAATGAGCAGTTCTTC
TRBJ2-3,TRBV7-8,few,TRBD1,CASSLGQGGTDTQYF,TGTGCCAGCAGCTTAGGGCAGGGGGGCACAGATACGCAGTATTTT
TRBJ2-2,TRBV29-1,once,.,CSVPLGSNTGELFF,TGCAGCGTTCCCTTGGGGTCGAACACCGGGGAGCTGTTTTTT
TRBJ2-7,TRBV15,few,.,CATSRDEGNYEQYF,TGTGCCACCAGCAGAGATGAGGGAAACTACGAGCAGTACTTC
TRBJ1-1,TRBV5-1,.,.,CASSLSQADTGAFF,TGCGCCAGCAGCTTGAGTCAGGCGGACACTGGAGCTTTCTTT
TRBJ2-2,TRBV24-1,many,.,CATSDFRGTGTGELFF,TGTGCCACCAGTGATTTCCGGGGGACTGGGACCGGGGAGCTGTTTTTT
TRBJ1-2,TRBV20-1,many,.,CSARSTGTVEDYTF,TGCAGTGCTAGATCGACCGGGACGGTGGAGGACTACACCTTC
TRBJ1-2,TRBV5-8,many,.,CASRDGYTF,TGTGCCAGCAGGGATGGCTACACCTTC
TRBJ1-5,TRBV12-3/TRBV12-4,.,TRBD1,CASRQGASNQPQHF,TGTGCCAGCAGGCAGGGGGCGAGCAATCAGCCCCAGCATTTT
TRBJ2-3,TRBV5-1,.,.,CASSLDIGPDTQYF,TGCGCCAGCAGCTTGGACATTGGACCGGATACGCAGTATTTT
TRBJ1-3,TRBV20-1,.,TRBD1,CSAKGEQGNGNTIYF,TGCAGTGCTAAGGGGGAACAGGGGAACGGAAACACCATATATTTT
TRBJ1-6,TRBV30,few,TRBD1,CAWSDFRDREGSSPLHF,TGTGCCTGGAGTGATTTCCGGGACAGGGAGGGTAGTTCACCCCTCCACTTT
TRBJ1-1,TRBV9,many,TRBD1,CASSPVRGHGTEAFF,TGTGCCAGCAGCCCCGTCAGGGGGCACGGCACTGAAGCTTTCTTT
TRBJ2-2,TRBV12-5,.,.,CASGQVNTGELFF,TGTGCTAGTGGCCAAGTAAACACCGGGGAGCTGTTTTTT
TRBJ2-5,TRBV6-2/TRBV6-3,.,.,CASRDSGTNLEETQYF,TGTGCCAGCAGAGACTCCGGGACAAACCTTGAAGAGACCCAGTACTTC
TRBJ2-1,TRBV15,once,.,CATSKEYNEQFF,TGTGCCACCAGCAAGGAGTACAATGAGCAGTTCTTC
TRBJ1-5,TRBV6-6,few,TRBD1,CASSYSTPGGGQPQHF,TGTGCCAGCAGTTACTCGACCCCAGGGGGCGGCCAGCCCCAGCATTTT
TRBJ1-1,TRBV4-2,few,TRBD1,CASSQKTGGTEAFF,TGTGCCAGCAGCCAAAAAACAGGGGGCACTGAAGCTTTCTTT
TRBJ1-6,TRBV7-2,.,.,CASTLYDSPLHF,TGTGCCAGCACTCTCTATGATTCACCCCTCCACTTT
TRBJ1-6,TRBV12-3/TRBV12-4,.,TRBD1,CASSSGTDRTPLHF,TGTGCCAGCAGTTCCGGGACAGATCGAACACCCCTCCACTTT
TRBJ2-3,TRBV29-1,.,TRBD2,CSVDASGDSTDTQYF,TGCAGCGTTGACGCTAGCGGGGACAGCACAGATACGCAGTATTTT
TRBJ1-5,TRBV24-1,.,.,CATSDFTQRRGRDEPQHF,TGTGCCACCAGTGATTTCACCCAACGGCGGGGAAGGGATGAGCCCCAGCATTTT
TRBJ2-3,TRBV5-1,.,TRBD2,CASSSNLGGNTDTQYF,TGCGCCAGCAGCTCTAACTTGGGGGGGAACACAGATACGCAGTATTTT
TRBJ2-7,TRBV2,once,TRBD2,CASSEALRTSEEQYF,TGTGCCAGCAGTGAAGCACTCAGGACTAGCGAGGAGCAGTACTTC
TRBJ2-1,TRBV12-3/TRBV12-4,once,.,CASSFVSGNSYNEQFF,TGTGCCAGCAGTTTCGTTAGCGGAAACTCCTACAATGAGCAGTTCTTC
TRBJ1-5,TRBV19,many,.,CASSIKGRSDQPQHF,TGTGCCAGTAGTATAAAGGGAAGGTCGGATCAGCCCCAGCATTTT
TRBJ1-1,TRBV29-1,.,.,CSVKSFGTLQNTEAFF,TGCAGCGTCAAATCTTTCGGGACACTACAGAACACTGAAGCTTTCTTT
TRBJ2-3,TRBV19,.,TRBD2,CASSGGRVSTDTQYF,TGTGCCAGTTCTGGCGGGAGAGTAAGCACAGATACGCAGTATTTT
TRBJ2-7,TRBV20-1,many,TRBD2,CSAPELAGGLYEQYF,TGCAGTGCCCCAGAGCTAGCGGGAGGACTCTACGAGCAGTACTTC
TRBJ2-7,TRBV10-3,.,.,CASSEAPPRLSSYEQCF,TGTGCCAGCAGTGAAGCGCCCCCGAGATTAAGCTCCTACGAGCAGTGCTTC
TRBJ1-4,TRBV2,few,.,CASSPQDEEKLFF,TGTGCCAGCAGTCCCCAGGATGAGGAAAAACTGTTTTTT
TRBJ2-7,TRBV11-2,few,.,CASSPSYIRSYEQYF,TGTGCCAGCAGCCCAAGTTACATCCGCTCCTACGAGCAGTACTTC
TRBJ1-1,TRBV7-8,many,.,CASSLDPGTYTEAFF,TGTGCCAGCAGCTTAGATCCGGGGACCTACACTGAAGCTTTCTTT
TRBJ2-2,TRBV10-3,.,.,CAICSARDLRLAGVGTGELFF,.
TRBJ1-5,TRBV20-1,once,.,CSATLDISNQPQHF,TGCAGTGCCACTCTGGACATTAGCAATCAGCCCCAGCATTTT
TRBJ2-7,TRBV27,.,TRBD2,CASSSGLAGGSYEQYF,TGTGCCAGCAGTTCCGGACTAGCGGGAGGGTCCTACGAGCAGTACTTC
TRBJ2-1,TRBV29-1,.,.,CSGGEGAIYNEQFF,TGCAGTGGAGGGGAGGGGGCGATTTACAATGAGCAGTTCTTC
TRBJ1-1,TRBV20-1,.,.,CSASDRPTEAFF,TGCAGTGCTAGCGACAGGCCCACTGAAGCTTTCTTT
TRBJ2-3,TRBV2,many,.,CASRGEADTQYF,TGTGCCAGCAGGGGAGAAGCAGATACGCAGTATTTT
TRBJ2-6,TRBV19,few,.,CASMGSGANVLTF,TGTGCCAGTATGGGGAGTGGGGCCAACGTCCTGACTTTC